The rows below give T cell receptor beta chains drawn from one sample of a study of blood T cell repertoires in COVID-19. Using immunoSEQ multiplex PCR, the repertoire was profiled, and TCRdb retains in-frame clones only, with some absent. The sample records 100,000 to 150,000 clones, roughly 69% being singletons. The source material was peripheral blood. The receptors here all came from a woman between 70 and 85 years old with acute or convalescent COVID-19. Both conserved end residues are part of each CDR3. D genes are given only for firm matches. Only some rows state a clone size, as once, few, many or a class for expanded clones.

CDR3 length	clone size	D gene	V gene	J gene	CDR3 DNA	CDR3 protein
14	few	TRBD1	TRBV19	TRBJ1-1	TGTGCCAGTAGTCCATCGGACAGGTACACTGAAGCTTTCTTT	CASSPSDRYTEAFF
14	.	.	TRBV5-1	TRBJ1-2	TGCGCCAGCAGCTTGGTTAGTGGAGACTATGGCTACACCTTC	CASSLVSGDYGYTF
12	.	.	TRBV29-1	TRBJ1-5	TGCAGCGTACTGTGGGACTCCGGGCCCCAGCATTTT	CSVLWDSGPQHF
14	once	TRBD1	TRBV28	TRBJ2-3	TGTGCCAGCGAGGGACAGGGAGTGAGAGATACGCAGTATTTT	CASEGQGVRDTQYF
15	.	TRBD1	TRBV7-9	TRBJ1-6	TGTGCCAGCAGCTTAGATCAGGGGGCGCGTTCACCCCTCCACTTT	CASSLDQGARSPLHF
13	few	.	TRBV5-1	TRBJ2-2	TGCGCCAGCAGCTTGTCGGGGACCGGGGAGCTGTTTTTT	CASSLSGTGELFF
17	.	.	TRBV7-9	TRBJ1-6	TGTGCCAGCAGCACGCAGCTTTGGGAGTCCTATAATTCACCCCTCCACTTT	CASSTQLWESYNSPLHF
13	.	.	TRBV7-9	TRBJ1-1	TGTGCCAGCAGCTTAAGAACGGGGGATGAATCTTTCTTT	CASSLRTGDESFF
13	.	TRBD2	TRBV19	TRBJ2-5	TGTGCCACGGGGCTAGCGGGAGTTGAGACCCAGTACTTC	CATGLAGVETQYF
14	.	TRBD1	TRBV19	TRBJ2-1	TGTGCCAGTAGTATCGGGACAGGGAAAGGGGAGCAGTTCTTC	CASSIGTGKGEQFF
13	many	TRBD1	TRBV11-2	TRBJ2-7	TGTGCCAGCAGCTTAAGGACAGGCTACGAGCAGTACTTC	CASSLRTGYEQYF
14	.	.	TRBV6-6	TRBJ2-7	TGTGCCAGCAGGCTAATCGGGATAGGTTACGAGCAGTACTTC	CASRLIGIGYEQYF
15	.	.	TRBV19	TRBJ2-2	TGTGCCAGTAGTGCGGGACTCCTTTTACCCGGGGAGCTGTTTTTT	CASSAGLLLPGELFF
15	.	.	TRBV7-2	TRBJ2-1	TGTGCCAGCAATCCGCAGGCAAGCTCCTACAATGAGCAGTTCTTC	CASNPQASSYNEQFF
15	.	TRBD2	TRBV2	TRBJ2-1	TGTGCCAGCAGTGGGACTAGCGGGCCCTACAATGAGCAGTTCTTC	CASSGTSGPYNEQFF
17	.	.	TRBV2	TRBJ2-2	TGTGCCAGCAGTCGTCATGGTGACAGAACGAACACCGGGGAGCTGTTTTTT	CASSRHGDRTNTGELFF
14	.	TRBD1	TRBV5-6	TRBJ2-7	TGTGCCAGCAGCTTGGGAGACAGGGGGAGCGAGCAGTACTTC	CASSLGDRGSEQYF
14	.	TRBD1	TRBV6-5	TRBJ2-7	TGTGCCAGCAGTTACGAACAGGGGACCTACGAGCAGTACTTC	CASSYEQGTYEQYF
11	.	.	TRBV7-9	TRBJ2-7	TGTGCCAGCAGCAATACCTACGAGCAGTACTTC	CASSNTYEQYF
14	once	.	TRBV29-1	TRBJ2-2	TGCAGCGTTGGAATGCAGGTGAACACCGGGGAGCTGTTTTTT	CSVGMQVNTGELFF
18	.	TRBD2	TRBV19	TRBJ2-1	TGTGCCAGTAGTTCGGGACTAGCGGGGGGGCTAACCTACAATGAGCAGTTCTTC	CASSSGLAGGLTYNEQFF
11	few	.	TRBV30	TRBJ1-2	TGTGCCTGTGACCGGGAATGGGGCTACACCTTC	CACDREWGYTF
14	.	TRBD1	TRBV25-1	TRBJ1-1	TGTGCCAGCAGTGAATCCCGGCAGGGGGTTGAAGCTTTCTTT	CASSESRQGVEAFF
14	.	.	TRBV19	TRBJ2-1	TGTGCCAGTAGTTCCTTGAGGGAGACGGATGAGCAGTTCTTC	CASSSLRETDEQFF
15	.	TRBD1	TRBV25-1	TRBJ1-1	TGTGCCAGCAGTGAATATGAGGGGGCTAGCACTGAAGCTTTCTTT	CASSEYEGASTEAFF
12	many	TRBD1	TRBV5-6	TRBJ2-7	TGTGCCAGCAGGCAGGGGGCGCGGGAGCAGTACTTC	CASRQGAREQYF
14	few	.	TRBV5-1	TRBJ1-2	TGCGCCAGCAGCTTGGTCCTACAGGGTGGAGGCTACACCTTC	CASSLVLQGGGYTF
14	once	.	TRBV27	TRBJ1-4	TGTGCCAGCAGCTCAGGGCGGTCGGGTGAAAAACTGTTTTTT	CASSSGRSGEKLFF
12	.	.	TRBV12-3/TRBV12-4	TRBJ2-7	TGTGCCAGCAGTTTAGGACACAGCGAGCAGTACTTC	CASSLGHSEQYF
11	.	.	TRBV25-1	TRBJ2-5	TGTGCCAGCAGTGGGAGAGAGACCCAGTACTTC	CASSGRETQYF
16	few	TRBD2	TRBV7-6	TRBJ2-7	TGTGCCAGCAGCCCTACCCCCCGAGCGGGGGCCCTGGAGCAGTACTTC	CASSPTPRAGALEQYF
14	.	TRBD1	TRBV14	TRBJ2-1	TGTGCCAGCAGCCGGGGGACAGGCGTCGGTGAGCAGTTCTTC	CASSRGTGVGEQFF
16	few	TRBD2	TRBV6-2/TRBV6-3	TRBJ2-3	TGTGCCAGCCGCCCGTCTAGCGGAGGGAGGACAGATACGCAGTATTTT	CASRPSSGGRTDTQYF
13	.	TRBD1	TRBV12-3/TRBV12-4	TRBJ1-2	TGTGCCAGCAGTTTTACAGGGGACAGCGGCTACACCTTC	CASSFTGDSGYTF